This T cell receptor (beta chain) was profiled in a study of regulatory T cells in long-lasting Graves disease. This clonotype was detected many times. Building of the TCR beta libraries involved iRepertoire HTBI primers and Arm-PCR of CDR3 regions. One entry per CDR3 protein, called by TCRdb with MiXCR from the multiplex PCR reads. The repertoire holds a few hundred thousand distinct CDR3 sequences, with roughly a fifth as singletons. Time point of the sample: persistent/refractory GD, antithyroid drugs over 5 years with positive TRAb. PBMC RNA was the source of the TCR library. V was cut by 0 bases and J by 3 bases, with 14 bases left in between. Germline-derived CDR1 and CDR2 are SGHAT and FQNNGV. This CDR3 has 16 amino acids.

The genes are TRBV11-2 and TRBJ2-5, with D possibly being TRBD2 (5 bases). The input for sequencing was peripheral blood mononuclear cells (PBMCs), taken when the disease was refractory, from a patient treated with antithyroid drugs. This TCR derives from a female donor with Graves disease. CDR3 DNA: TGTGCCAGCAGCTTAGAAGCTTATAGAGGGAAAGAGACCCAGTACTTC. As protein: CASSLEAYRGKETQYF.